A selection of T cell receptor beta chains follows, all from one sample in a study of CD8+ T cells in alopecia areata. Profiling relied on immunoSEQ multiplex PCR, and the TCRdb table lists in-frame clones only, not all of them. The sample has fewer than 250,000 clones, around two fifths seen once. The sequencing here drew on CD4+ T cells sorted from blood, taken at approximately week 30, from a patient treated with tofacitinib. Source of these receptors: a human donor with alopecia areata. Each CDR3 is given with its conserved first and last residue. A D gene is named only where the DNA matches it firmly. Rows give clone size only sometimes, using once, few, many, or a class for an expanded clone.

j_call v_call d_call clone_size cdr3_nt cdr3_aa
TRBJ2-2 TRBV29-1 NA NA TGCAGCGTTGAAGATCGGGACCACCAGGTCACCGGGGAGCTGTTTTTT CSVEDRDHQVTGELFF
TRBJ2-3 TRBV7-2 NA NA TGTGCCAGCAGCTTAACCCATGGGCGGGCAGATACGCAGTATTTT CASSLTHGRADTQYF
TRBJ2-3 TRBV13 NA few TGTGCCAGCAGGGAAAACACAGATACGCAGTATTTT CASRENTDTQYF
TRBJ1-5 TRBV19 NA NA TGTGCCAGTAGTATGCTCAGGGACCCCCAGCATTTT CASSMLRDPQHF
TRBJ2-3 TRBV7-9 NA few TGTGCCAGCAGCTTTTTCGCCGGTATAAGCACAGATACGCAGTATTTT CASSFFAGISTDTQYF
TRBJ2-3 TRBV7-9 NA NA TGTGCCAGCAGCTTAGCGGTACAGGGACCTACAGATACGCAGTATTTT CASSLAVQGPTDTQYF
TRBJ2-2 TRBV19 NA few TGTGCCAGTAGCGGGTACACCGGGGAGCTGTTTTTT CASSGYTGELFF
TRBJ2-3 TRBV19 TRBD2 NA TGTGCCAGTAACCCGGGGGGAACGACAGATACGCAGTATTTT CASNPGGTTDTQYF
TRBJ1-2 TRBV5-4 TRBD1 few TGTGCCAGCAGCAAACAGGGGGACGGGGTCTACACCTTC CASSKQGDGVYTF
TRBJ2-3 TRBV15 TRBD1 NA TGTGCCACCAGCAGAGACTGGAACAGGGGTTCAGATACGCAGTATTTT CATSRDWNRGSDTQYF
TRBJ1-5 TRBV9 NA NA TGTGCCAGCAGCGTAGCGTGGGGTGGAAATCAGCCCCAGCATTTT CASSVAWGGNQPQHF
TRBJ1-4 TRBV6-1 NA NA TGTGCCAGCAGGAACCCGGGACAATCCGAAAAACTGTTTTTT CASRNPGQSEKLFF
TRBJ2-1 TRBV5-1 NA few TGCGCCAGCGGACCCAGCAATGAGCAGTTCTTC CASGPSNEQFF
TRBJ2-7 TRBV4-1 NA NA TGCGCCAGCAGCCAAGATCTACCCCCCTACGAGCAGTACTTC CASSQDLPPYEQYF
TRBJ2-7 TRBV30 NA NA TGTGCCTGGAGTGTAAAGTATCCAGGGGCCTCCTACGAGCAGTACTTC CAWSVKYPGASYEQYF
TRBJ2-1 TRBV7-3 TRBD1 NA TGTGCCAGCAGCTTCACAGGGGGGCGATACAATGAGCAGTTCTTC CASSFTGGRYNEQFF
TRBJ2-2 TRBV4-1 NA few TGCGCCAGCAGCCAAGATGGGCGTCCCGGGGAGCTGTTTTTT CASSQDGRPGELFF
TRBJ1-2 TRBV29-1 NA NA TGCAGCGTTGAAGTGTACGGGGTGTCAAATGGCTACACCTTC CSVEVYGVSNGYTF
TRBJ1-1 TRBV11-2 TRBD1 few TGTGCCAGCAGCTCAGGACAGGGATGGATTGGAGCTTTCTTT CASSSGQGWIGAFF
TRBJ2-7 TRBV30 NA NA TGTGCCTGGAGTCCAGGGGAGGTATACGAGCAGTACTTC CAWSPGEVYEQYF
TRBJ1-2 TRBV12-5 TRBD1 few TGTGCTAGTGTTCTCAGGGGGCCTCCCCATGGCTACACCTTC CASVLRGPPHGYTF
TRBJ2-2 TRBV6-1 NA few TGTGCCAGCAGTGATGATCCGGGACGGTGGGCCGGGGAGCTGTTTTTT CASSDDPGRWAGELFF
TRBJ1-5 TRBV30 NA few TGTGCCTGGACCCTACAGGGCCGACAGCCCCAGCATTTT CAWTLQGRQPQHF
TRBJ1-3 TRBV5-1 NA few TGCGCCAGCAGCTTCGACGACCCGCGTATCGACACCATATATTTT CASSFDDPRIDTIYF
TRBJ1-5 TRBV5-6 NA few TGTGCCAGCAGCTTCTATCGGCAGCCCCAGCATTTT CASSFYRQPQHF
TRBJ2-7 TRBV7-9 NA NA TGTGCCAGCAGGATGGATTACGAGCAGTACTTC CASRMDYEQYF
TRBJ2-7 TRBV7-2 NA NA TGTGCCAGCAGCTTAGTAGGGCGGGGAAGCTCCTACGAGCAGTACTTC CASSLVGRGSSYEQYF
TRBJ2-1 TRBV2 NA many TGTGCCAGCAGTCAGGACAGATTCAATGAGCAGTTCTTC CASSQDRFNEQFF
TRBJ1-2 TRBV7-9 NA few TGTGCCAGCAGCTCGCCGGGCTACACCTTC CASSSPGYTF
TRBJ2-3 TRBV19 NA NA TGTGCCAGTACCCAGACTCAGACAGCAGCTACGCAGTATTTT CASTQTQTAATQYF